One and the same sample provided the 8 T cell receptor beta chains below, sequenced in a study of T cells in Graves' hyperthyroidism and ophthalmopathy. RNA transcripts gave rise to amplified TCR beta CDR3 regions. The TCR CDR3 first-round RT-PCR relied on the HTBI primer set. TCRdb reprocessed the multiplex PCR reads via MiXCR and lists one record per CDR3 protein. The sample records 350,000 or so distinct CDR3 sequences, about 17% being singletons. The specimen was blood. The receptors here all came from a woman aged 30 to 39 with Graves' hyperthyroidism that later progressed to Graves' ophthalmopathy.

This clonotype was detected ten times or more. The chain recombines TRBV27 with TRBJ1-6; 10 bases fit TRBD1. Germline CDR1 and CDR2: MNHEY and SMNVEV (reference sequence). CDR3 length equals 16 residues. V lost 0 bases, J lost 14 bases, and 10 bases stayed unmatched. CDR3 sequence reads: CASSLSSLGTGDSLHF. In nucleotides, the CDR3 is TGTGCCAGCAGTTTATCGTCGTTGGGGACAGGGGATTCCCTCCACTTT.

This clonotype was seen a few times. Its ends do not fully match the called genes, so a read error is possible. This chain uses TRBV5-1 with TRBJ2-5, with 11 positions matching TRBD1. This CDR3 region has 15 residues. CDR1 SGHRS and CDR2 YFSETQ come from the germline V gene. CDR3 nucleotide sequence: TGCGCCAGCAGCTTGGGGACAGGGGGCAAAGAGCGGACGGACTTC. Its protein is CASSLGTGGKERTDF.

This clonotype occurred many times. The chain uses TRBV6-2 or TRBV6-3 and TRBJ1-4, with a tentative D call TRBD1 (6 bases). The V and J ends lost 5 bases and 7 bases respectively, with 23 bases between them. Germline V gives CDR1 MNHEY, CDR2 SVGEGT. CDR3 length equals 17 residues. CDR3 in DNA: TGTGCCAGCAGTAACAGGGAACCTCAGGACTTAGGTGAAAAACTGTTTTTT. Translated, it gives CASSNREPQDLGEKLFF.

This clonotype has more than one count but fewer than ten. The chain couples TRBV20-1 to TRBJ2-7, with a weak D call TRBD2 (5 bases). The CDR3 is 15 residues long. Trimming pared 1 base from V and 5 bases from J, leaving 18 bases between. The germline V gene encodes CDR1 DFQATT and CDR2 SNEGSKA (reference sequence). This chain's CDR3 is CSARGVSAYLNEQYF. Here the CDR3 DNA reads TGCAGTGCTAGAGGGGTTAGCGCGTATTTAAACGAGCAGTACTTC.

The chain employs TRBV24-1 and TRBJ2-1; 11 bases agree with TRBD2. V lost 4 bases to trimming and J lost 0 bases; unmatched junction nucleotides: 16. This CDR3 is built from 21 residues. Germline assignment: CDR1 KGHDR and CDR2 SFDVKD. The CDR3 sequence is CATSERLAGRRSKSSYNEQFF. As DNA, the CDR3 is TGTGCCACCAGTGAGCGACTAGCGGGGCGACGTTCAAAAAGCTCCTACAATGAGCAGTTCTTC.

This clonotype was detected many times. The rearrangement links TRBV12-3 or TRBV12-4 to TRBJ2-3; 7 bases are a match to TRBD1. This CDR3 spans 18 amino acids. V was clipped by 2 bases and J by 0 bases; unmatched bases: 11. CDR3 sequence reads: CASSLYFMGTVSTDTQYF. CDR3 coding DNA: TGTGCCAGCAGTTTATATTTTATGGGGACAGTTAGCACAGATACGCAGTATTTT.

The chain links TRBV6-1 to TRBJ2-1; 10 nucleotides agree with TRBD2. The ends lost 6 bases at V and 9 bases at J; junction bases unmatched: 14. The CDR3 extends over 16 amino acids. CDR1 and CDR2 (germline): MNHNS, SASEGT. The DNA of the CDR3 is TGTGCCAGCAGCCCCATTCTTAGCGGGAGGCCTACTGAGCAGTTCTTC. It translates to CASSPILSGRPTEQFF.

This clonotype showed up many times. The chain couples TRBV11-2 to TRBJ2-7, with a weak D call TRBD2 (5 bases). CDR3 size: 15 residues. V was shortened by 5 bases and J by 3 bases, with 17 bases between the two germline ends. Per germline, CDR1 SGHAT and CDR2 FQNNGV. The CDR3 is CASSLGPGFIYEQYF. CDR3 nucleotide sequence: TGTGCCAGCAGCCTAGGGCCGGGATTCATCTACGAGCAGTACTTC.